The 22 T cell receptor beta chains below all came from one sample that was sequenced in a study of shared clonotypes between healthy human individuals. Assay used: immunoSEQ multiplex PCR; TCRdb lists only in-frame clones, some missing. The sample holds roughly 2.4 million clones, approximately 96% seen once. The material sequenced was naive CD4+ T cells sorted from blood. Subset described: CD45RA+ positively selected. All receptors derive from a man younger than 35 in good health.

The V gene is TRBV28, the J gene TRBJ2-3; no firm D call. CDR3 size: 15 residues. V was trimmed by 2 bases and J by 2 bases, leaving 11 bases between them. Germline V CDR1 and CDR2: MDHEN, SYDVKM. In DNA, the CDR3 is TGTGCCAGCAGTTTAGGTGGGATAGTCACAGATACGCAGTATTTT. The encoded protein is CASSLGGIVTDTQYF. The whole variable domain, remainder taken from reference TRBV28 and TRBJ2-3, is DVKVTQSSRYLVKRTGEKVFLECVQDMDHENMFWYRQDPGLGLRLIYFSYDVKMKEKGDIPEGYSVSREKKERFSLILESASTNQTSMYLCASSLGGIVTDTQYFGPGTRLTVL.

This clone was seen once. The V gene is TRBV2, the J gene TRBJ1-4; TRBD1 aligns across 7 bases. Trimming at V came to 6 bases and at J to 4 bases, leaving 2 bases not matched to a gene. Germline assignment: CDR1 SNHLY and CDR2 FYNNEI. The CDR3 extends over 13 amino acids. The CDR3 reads CASRDRNNEKLFF. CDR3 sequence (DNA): TGTGCCAGCAGGGACAGGAATAATGAAAAACTGTTTTTT.

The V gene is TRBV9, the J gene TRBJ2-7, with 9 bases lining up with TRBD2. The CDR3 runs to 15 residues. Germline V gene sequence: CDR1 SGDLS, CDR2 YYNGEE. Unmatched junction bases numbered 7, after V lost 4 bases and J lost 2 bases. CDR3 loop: CASSRSSSGAYEQYF. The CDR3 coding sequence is TGTGCCAGCAGCCGAAGTTCTAGCGGGGCCTACGAGCAGTACTTC.

CDR3 in amino acids: CASSTITNTQYF. In DNA, the CDR3 is TGTGCCAGCAGCACTATTACCAATACGCAGTATTTT. The chain is built from TRBV5-6 and TRBJ2-3; D call uncertain. Germline CDR1 SGHDT, CDR2 YYEEEE. Trimming took off 4 bases at V and 7 bases at J, with 10 bases between the two ends. The CDR3 extends over 12 amino acids. Using reference TRBV5-6 and TRBJ2-3 for the parts outside the CDR3, the full variable domain is DAGVTQSPTHLIKTRGQQVTLRCSPKSGHDTVSWYQQALGQGPQFIFQYYEEEERQRGNFPDRFSGHQFPNYSSELNVNALLLGDSALYLCASSTITNTQYFGPGTRLTVL.

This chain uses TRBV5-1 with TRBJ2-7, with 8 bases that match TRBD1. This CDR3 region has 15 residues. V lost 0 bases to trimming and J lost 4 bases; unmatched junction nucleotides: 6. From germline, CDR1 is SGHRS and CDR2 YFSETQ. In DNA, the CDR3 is TGCGCCAGCAGCTTGGGACCGGGACAGGCTTACGAGCAGTACTTC. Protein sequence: CASSLGPGQAYEQYF.

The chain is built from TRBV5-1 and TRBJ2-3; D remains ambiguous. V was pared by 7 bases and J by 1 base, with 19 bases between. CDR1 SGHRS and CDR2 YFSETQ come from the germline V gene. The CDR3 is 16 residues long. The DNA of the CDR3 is TGCGCCAGCCGCACCGTGCCCACGAAGGGCACAGATACGCAGTATTTT. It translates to CASRTVPTKGTDTQYF. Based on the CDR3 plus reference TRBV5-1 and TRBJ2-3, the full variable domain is KAGVTQTPRYLIKTRGQQVTLSCSPISGHRSVSWYQQTPGQGLQFLFEYFSETQRNKGNFPGRFSGRQFSNSRSEMNVSTLELGDSALYLCASRTVPTKGTDTQYFGPGTRLTVL.

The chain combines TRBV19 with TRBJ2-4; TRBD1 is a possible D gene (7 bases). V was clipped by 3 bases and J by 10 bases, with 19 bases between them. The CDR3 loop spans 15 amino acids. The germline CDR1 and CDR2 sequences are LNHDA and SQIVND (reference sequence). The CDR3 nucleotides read TGTGCCAGTAGTATGACGGCGCAGGAGGGGGCTATTCAGTACTTC. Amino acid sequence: CASSMTAQEGAIQYF.

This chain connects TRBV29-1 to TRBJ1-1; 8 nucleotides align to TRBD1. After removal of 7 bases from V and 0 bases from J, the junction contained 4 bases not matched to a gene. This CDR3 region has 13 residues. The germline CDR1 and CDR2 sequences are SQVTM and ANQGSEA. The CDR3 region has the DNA TGCAGCGGGGGACAGGTCCTGAACACTGAAGCTTTCTTT. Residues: CSGGQVLNTEAFF.

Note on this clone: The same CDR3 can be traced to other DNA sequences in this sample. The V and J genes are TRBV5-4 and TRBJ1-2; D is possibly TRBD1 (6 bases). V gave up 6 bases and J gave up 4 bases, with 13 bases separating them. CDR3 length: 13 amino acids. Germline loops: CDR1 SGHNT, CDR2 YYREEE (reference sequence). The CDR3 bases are TGTGCCAGCACCCTGGACAGCCTCTATGGCTACACCTTC. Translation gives CASTLDSLYGYTF.

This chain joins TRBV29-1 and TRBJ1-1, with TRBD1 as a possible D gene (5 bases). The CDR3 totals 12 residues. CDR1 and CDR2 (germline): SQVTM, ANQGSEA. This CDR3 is CGGGQVNTEAFF. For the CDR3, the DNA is TGCGGGGGAGGGCAAGTGAACACTGAAGCTTTCTTT.

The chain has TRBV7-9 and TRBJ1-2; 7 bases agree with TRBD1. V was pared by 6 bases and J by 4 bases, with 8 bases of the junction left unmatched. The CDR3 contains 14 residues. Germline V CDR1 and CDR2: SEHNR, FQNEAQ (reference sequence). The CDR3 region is CASSRTGASYGYTF. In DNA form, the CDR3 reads TGTGCCAGCAGTCGAACAGGGGCCTCCTATGGCTACACCTTC.

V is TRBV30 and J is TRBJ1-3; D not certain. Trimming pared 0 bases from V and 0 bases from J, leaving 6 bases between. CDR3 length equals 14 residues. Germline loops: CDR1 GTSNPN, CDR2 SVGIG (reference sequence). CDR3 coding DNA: TGTGCCTGGAGTGTTCCCCGCTCTGGAAACACCATATATTTT. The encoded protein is CAWSVPRSGNTIYF.

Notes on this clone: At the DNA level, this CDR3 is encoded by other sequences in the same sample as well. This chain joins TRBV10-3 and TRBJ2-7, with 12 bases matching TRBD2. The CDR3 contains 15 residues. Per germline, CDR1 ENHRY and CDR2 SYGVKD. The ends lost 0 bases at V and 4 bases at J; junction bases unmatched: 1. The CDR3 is CAISESGTSGYEQYF. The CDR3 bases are TGTGCCATCAGTGAGTCAGGGACTAGCGGGTACGAGCAGTACTTC.

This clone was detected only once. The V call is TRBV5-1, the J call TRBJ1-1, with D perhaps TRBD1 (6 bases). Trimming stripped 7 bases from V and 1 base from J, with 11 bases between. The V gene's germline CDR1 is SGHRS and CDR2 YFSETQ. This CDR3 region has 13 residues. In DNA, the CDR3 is TGCGCCAGCCGACGACAGGAGAACACTGAAGCTTTCTTT. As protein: CASRRQENTEAFF. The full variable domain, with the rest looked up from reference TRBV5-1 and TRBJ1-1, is KAGVTQTPRYLIKTRGQQVTLSCSPISGHRSVSWYQQTPGQGLQFLFEYFSETQRNKGNFPGRFSGRQFSNSRSEMNVSTLELGDSALYLCASRRQENTEAFFGQGTRLTVV.

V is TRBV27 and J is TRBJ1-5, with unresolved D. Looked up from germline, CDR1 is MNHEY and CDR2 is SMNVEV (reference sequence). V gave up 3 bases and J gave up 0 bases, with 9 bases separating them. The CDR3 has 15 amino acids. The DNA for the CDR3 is TGTGCCAGCAGTTTCCGCAGAAATAGCAATCAGCCCCAGCATTTT. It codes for CASSFRRNSNQPQHF.

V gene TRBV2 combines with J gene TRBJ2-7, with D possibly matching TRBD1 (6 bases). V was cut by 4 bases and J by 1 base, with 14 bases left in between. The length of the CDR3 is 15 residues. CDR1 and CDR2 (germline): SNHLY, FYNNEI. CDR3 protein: CASSAETGGSYEQYF. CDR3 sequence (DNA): TGTGCCAGCAGTGCGGAGACAGGTGGGTCCTACGAGCAGTACTTC.

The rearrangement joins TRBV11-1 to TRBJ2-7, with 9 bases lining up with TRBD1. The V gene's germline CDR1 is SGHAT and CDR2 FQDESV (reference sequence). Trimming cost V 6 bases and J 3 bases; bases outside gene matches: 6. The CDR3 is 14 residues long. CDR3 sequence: CASSRGTGIYEQYF. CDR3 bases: TGTGCCAGCAGTCGGGGGACAGGGATCTACGAGCAGTACTTC.

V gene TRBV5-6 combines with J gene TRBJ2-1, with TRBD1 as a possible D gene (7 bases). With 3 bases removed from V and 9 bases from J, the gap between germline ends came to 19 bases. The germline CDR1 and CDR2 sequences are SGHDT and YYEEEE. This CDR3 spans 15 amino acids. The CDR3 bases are TGTGCCAGCAGCTCCCTAGACAGGGACTGGACTGAGCAGTTCTTC. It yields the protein CASSSLDRDWTEQFF.

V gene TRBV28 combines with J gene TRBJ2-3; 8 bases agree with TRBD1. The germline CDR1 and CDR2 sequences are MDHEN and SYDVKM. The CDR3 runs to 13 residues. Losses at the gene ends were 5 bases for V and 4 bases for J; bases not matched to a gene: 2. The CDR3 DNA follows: TGTGCCAGCAGTGCAGGGGGCCCAGATACGCAGTATTTT. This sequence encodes CASSAGGPDTQYF.

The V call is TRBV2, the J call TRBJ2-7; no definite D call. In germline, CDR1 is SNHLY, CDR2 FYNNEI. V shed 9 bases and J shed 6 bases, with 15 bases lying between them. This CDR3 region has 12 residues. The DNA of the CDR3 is TGTGCCAGTTCCCGGGTCAATGCCGAGCAGTACTTC. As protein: CASSRVNAEQYF.

Here the CDR3 DNA reads TGCGCCAGCAGCCTAGCAGGGACCCCTAGCTATGGCTACACCTTC. This sequence encodes CASSLAGTPSYGYTF. This chain uses TRBV5-1 with TRBJ1-2, with TRBD1 as a possible D gene (5 bases). CDR1 is SGHRS, CDR2 YFSETQ, per germline. V lost 4 bases, J lost 4 bases, and 17 bases lay in between. The CDR3 is 15 amino acids.

CDR3 residues: CASSQTGRNSPLHF. The DNA of the CDR3 is TGCGCCAGCAGCCAAACAGGACGTAATTCACCCCTCCACTTT. V and J are TRBV4-1 and TRBJ1-6, with D perhaps TRBD1 (5 bases). CDR1 is MGHRA and CDR2 is YSYEKL in the germline V gene. Trimming removed 2 bases at V and 6 bases at J, with 8 bases between. The CDR3 length is 14 residues.